This T cell receptor beta chain appears in the sequencing data of a study of blood T cell repertoires in COVID-19. The CDR3 runs to 15 residues. The V and J ends lost 5 bases and 4 bases respectively, with 16 bases between them. Germline V gene sequence: CDR1 KGHDR, CDR2 SFDVKD. Repertoires were generated with immunoSEQ multiplex PCR, while TCRdb's copy carries only in-frame clones and drops some. Of 200,000 or so clones in the sample, 70% to 90% were seen once. The origin of this receptor is a man aged 45-65 years who had recovered from COVID-19. The chain uses TRBV24-1 and TRBJ2-5; maybe TRBD1 (6 bases). The sample taken for sequencing was peripheral blood. Written as DNA, the CDR3 is TGTGCCACCAGTGGGGCAGGGGCCACCCGAGAGACCCAGTACTTC. Residues: CATSGAGATRETQYF.